This TCR beta chain originates from a study of CD8 T cells in Susac syndrome. Notes on the study in general: Acknowledgment was made by the study that its TCR sequencing and HLA analysis involved a relatively small number of individuals.

The table lists this clonotype with a few counts. Its antigen is undetermined. The germline V gene has CDR1 KGHSH and CDR2 LQKENI. J lost 4 bases, V lost 6 bases, and 3 bases had no gene match. This CDR3 spans 14 amino acids. It was with random hexamers that about 0.45 to 1 ug RNA was reverse transcribed. One entry per CDR3 protein, called by TCRdb with MiXCR from the immunoSEQ multiplex PCR reads. The sample lists about 110,000 distinct CDR3 sequences; roughly 96% were seen once. CD8+ and CD4+ T cells circulating in blood were sequenced for TCR beta. Healthy donors formed controls matched for age and sex.

This sequence originates from a human donor in good health. The V gene is TRBV18, the J gene TRBJ2-1; 10 bases fit TRBD2. Sequences were obtained from CD4+ T cells from PBMCs. This CDR3 reads CASSPSGGYNEQFF. DNA for the CDR3: TGTGCCAGCTCCCCTAGCGGGGGTTACAATGAGCAGTTCTTC. The whole variable domain, remainder taken from reference TRBV18 and TRBJ2-1, is NAGVMQNPRHLVRRRGQEARLRCSPMKGHSHVYWYRQLPEEGLKFMVYLQKENIIDESGMPKERFSAEFPKEGPSILRIQQVVRGDSAAYFCASSPSGGYNEQFFGPGTRLTVL.